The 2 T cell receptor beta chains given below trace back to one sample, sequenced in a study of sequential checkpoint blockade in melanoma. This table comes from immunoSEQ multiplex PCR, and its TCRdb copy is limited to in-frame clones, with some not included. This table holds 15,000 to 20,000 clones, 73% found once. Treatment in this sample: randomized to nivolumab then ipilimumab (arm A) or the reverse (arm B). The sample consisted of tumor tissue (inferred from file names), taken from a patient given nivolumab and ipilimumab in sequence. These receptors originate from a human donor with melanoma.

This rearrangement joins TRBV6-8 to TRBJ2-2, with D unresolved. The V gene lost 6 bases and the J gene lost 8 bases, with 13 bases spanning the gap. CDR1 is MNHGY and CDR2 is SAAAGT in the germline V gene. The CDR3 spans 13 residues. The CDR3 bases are TGTGCCAGCAGGGAAGACCCGAGGGGGGAGCTGTTTTTT. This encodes CASREDPRGELFF.

DNA for the CDR3: TGTGCCTGGACTGTGATTAAGGGCCCAGGAAACACCATATATTTT. As protein: CAWTVIKGPGNTIYF. The gene calls are TRBV30 and TRBJ1-3; D not certain. Trimming removed 4 bases at V and 4 bases at J, with 17 bases between. Germline CDR1 and CDR2: GTSNPN and SVGIG (reference sequence). CDR3 length: 15 residues.